The source of this T cell receptor beta chain is a study of regulatory T cells. Study-level points and caveats: In CD3G-deficient patients, conventional CD4+ T cells were enriched for hydrophobic CDR3 residues at positions 6 and 7. Skewed V and J usage and few unique V-J pairs marked patient repertoires, most in Tregs.

Per germline, CDR1 SEHNR and CDR2 FQNEAQ (reference sequence). The CDR3 runs to 15 residues. Trimming took 2 bases from V and 0 from J, leaving 8 bases between them. The table lists this clone with a count of one. The antigen is undetermined. Autoimmunity was present in every CD3G-deficient patient, worse in two. At testing, patients were 2 to 39 years old, with reduced naive and increased memory T-cell proportions. Sorting split CD4+ cells into CD25-high CD127-low Tregs and CD25-low CD127-high conventional T cells. Primers: 52 TRBV forward and 13 TRBJ reverse. Method: immunoSEQ multiplex PCR; TCRdb's copy keeps in-frame clones and lacks some. The sample shows 25,000 to 35,000 clones, less than 95% of them seen only once.

This TCR came from a young adult with CD3G deficiency. The gene calls are TRBV7-9 and TRBJ2-1; D gene uncertain. The sequencing sample was made of conventional CD4+ T cells sorted from blood. Written as DNA, the CDR3 is TGTGCCAGCAGCTTATCCGGGTTCTCCTACAATGAGCAGTTCTTC. This encodes CASSLSGFSYNEQFF.